This T cell receptor beta chain was identified during a study of siplizumab effects on memory and regulatory T cells. Comment on this clone: Its antigen is as yet unknown.

Trimming left V 4 bases short and J 2 bases short, with 20 bases between. The CDR3 is 17 residues long. The germline V gene has CDR1 SGHRS and CDR2 YFSETQ. It was 85,000 to 100,000 TCR templates that were assayed per sample. Clones were sequenced by immunoSEQ multiplex PCR, and TCRdb holds only the in-frame ones, with some missing. Here the sample spans approximately 92,000 clones, just under 95% being singletons. Study outcomes and limitations: The alloresponse seemed to draw substantially on naive T cells, which appeared more diverse than memory cells. Unstimulated subsets accounted for the mapping of only a minor share of the clones that were alloreactive. The drug siplizumab significantly decreased the alloreactive sequences that could be traced to unstimulated CD4+ memory cells.

This chain uses TRBV5-1 with TRBJ2-3; D is possibly TRBD2 (6 bases). Sequences were obtained from non-Treg CD4+ T cells sorted from blood. The origin of this receptor is a human donor in good health. CDR3 in DNA: TGCGCCAGCAGCCTCGAGTATTGGGCGGGAACCACAGATACGCAGTATTTT. Protein: CASSLEYWAGTTDTQYF.